The sequence of this T cell receptor beta chain was determined in a study of cytomegalovirus exposure and HLA in healthy donors (dated by TCRdb to about 2017). Turning to the overall study: An earlier analysis of approximately 640 of the donors reported 250 to 350 Gb of sequence data and 117 million unique TCR beta sequences from some 180 million T cells. Roughly 300 gigabases of sequencing data and around 85 million unique TCR sequences made up an early release that covered 500 to 650 HLA-typed donors. Of the roughly 400 genotyped donors, 81% were placed in the genetic ancestry cluster associated with self-reported Caucasian donors. The aim of the study was to test whether cataloging public T cell receptors could identify signatures of past pathogen exposure. The study profiled the T cell repertoires of approximately 700 subjects by immunosequencing and related them to cytomegalovirus serostatus. A separate validation cohort of about 110 different subjects was used in addition to the 666-subject first cohort. To predict cytomegalovirus infection status, the study combined high-throughput TCR immunosequencing, statistical association of individual TCRs with disease status, and machine learning. In a later analysis, previously published TCR beta repertoires from about 670 donors were re-analyzed and high-resolution HLA genotyping was added so that TCR occurrence patterns could be studied. The later analysis used no new phenotypic data to find candidate immune exposures, relying instead on TCR beta sequences and their occurrence across donors. An earlier analysis of some 500 of the donors applied high-throughput TCR beta sequencing to assess whether each TCR beta V gene segment acted as functional or pseudogenic. Donor age, sex, ethnicity and CMV serostatus were compiled alongside the repertoire data. Genome-wide SNP genotypes for about 55% of the roughly 670 donors were used in a later genetic analysis, which treated that subset as a discovery cohort. All discovery cohort repertoires had been generated on a single sequencing platform. Class I and class II HLA loci were covered by the typing at four-digit resolution. The number of typed donors differed by locus: roughly 620-640 for A, B, C, DRB1 and DQB1; some 540 for DQA1; some 590 for DPA1; and some 430 for DPB1. Because of strong linkage in the cohort, 4 to 6 DR-DQ haplotypes were treated as single units for association and clustering. Across around 400 genotyped donors of the cohort, an average of roughly 250,000 unique TCR beta nucleotide sequences per donor were sequenced, and around 20% of those sequences were non-productive.

Beyond this particular receptor, the publication reports: The classifier was reported to diagnose cytomegalovirus status with high specificity and sensitivity in both the original cohort and the validation cohort. A later analysis reported that several top co-occurrence clusters appeared linked to parvovirus B19, influenza, CMV and Epstein-Barr virus. A further reported finding was that TCR beta sequences accurately predicted the HLA-A and HLA-B alleles for most subjects in the first cohort. Correlated functional status among segregating V segments might reflect linkage disequilibrium, but an unknown experimental factor could not be ruled out. Immune exposure information for the cohort was limited to CMV serostatus. Strong co-occurrence of HLA alleles, especially DR and DQ, made assigning TCR associations to individual alleles difficult. The study gave a list of more than 150 TCR beta chains associated with cytomegalovirus. Compared with the roughly 700-donor mean, donors in an Asian-associated ancestry cluster had fewer N-insertions in productive TCRs, according to a later genetic analysis. In vitro tests confirmed that a few of the cytomegalovirus-associated TCR beta chains recognize cytomegalovirus antigens. A cluster of highly shared sequence variants was judged likely to represent a technical artifact of the sequencing pipeline. The presence/absence analyses assumed that sequencing depth was roughly uniform across donors, and that assumption may not be true. V-gene and J-gene trimming of TCR beta chains was associated with a missense DCLRE1C variant in a later genetic analysis, and the association was replicated in an independent cohort. It was suggested by the authors that the approach could potentially be generalized to other disease states and immunological phenotypes. In a later analysis, TCR association rates were found to vary across HLA loci, with the most associated TCRs seen for DRB1 alleles and the fewest for HLA-C alleles. Most TCR sequences were seen in very few donors, while some public TCRs were found in many individuals. The 87-base-pair reads could not distinguish some IMGT-functional V segments, including TRBV6-2 and TRBV6-3, so those segments were excluded. In a later analysis, HLA-associated TCR beta chains showed more clonal expansion and lower generation probabilities than non-associated chains that were equally common. In this cohort, only TCR beta chains were sequenced, and detectable features were limited by the absence of alpha or paired-chain data. The earlier analysis of approximately 590 of the donors excluded roughly 16 rarely observed V segments, including chromosome 9 orphons, because counts were too low. Specific HLA alleles were associated with 15,000 to 20,000 TCR beta sequences at a false discovery rate of 0.05 in a later analysis. A later analysis found that most CMV-associated TCR beta chains appeared HLA-restricted, with HLA associations seemingly driven largely by CMV exposure. Broadly in line with IMGT annotations, most TCR beta V segments showed up in productive rearrangements about 87% or about 30% of the time in an earlier analysis of around 550 of the donors. Because HLA typing was missing for some donors at each locus, association tests included only the typed subset.

Library creation used the immunoSEQ multiplex PCR assay. For the multiplex PCR, a mixture combining 60 forward primers for TCR Vbeta segments and 13 reverse primers for TCR Jbeta segments was used. The CDR3 region of rearranged TCR beta genes was amplified from genomic DNA with a multiplex PCR assay. Amplified TCR beta libraries were sequenced as 87-base-pair reads on the Illumina HiSeq System. The study's processing was this. A later analysis tallied around 82 million unique TCR beta chains across the 666 repertoires, and roughly 11 million of those chains were shared by two or more donors. A nearest-neighbor algorithm error-corrected the raw reads and collapsed the reads into unique sequences, merging closely related sequences to remove PCR and sequencing errors. CDR3 sequences were aligned to IMGT reference sequences to assign V, D and J gene segments. For a sequence to be retained, a match of at least six nucleotides was required to both a V gene segment and a J gene segment. A rearrangement counted as productive if the CDR3 had no stop codons and remained in frame with V and J, and every other rearrangement counted as non-productive. Following IMGT convention, CDR3 was defined as the stretch from the second conserved V-encoded cysteine to the conserved J-encoded phenylalanine. Sequences without an unambiguous match to a single V gene segment were excluded from the earlier analysis of about 640 of the donors. In an earlier analysis of several hundred of the donors, V segments were called functional above 56.7% productive rearrangements and were called segregating when the between-donor standard deviation exceeded 5%. A statistical classification framework was built to diagnose cytomegalovirus status from the catalog of TCR beta chain sequences. In a later analysis, TCR nucleotide sequences were compared against IMGT/GENE-DB human TR gene sequences so that V and J genes could be assigned. Using the TCRdist pipeline, a later analysis assigned CDR3 sequences along with most-parsimonious VDJ recombination scenarios. In a later analysis, every TCR beta chain was defined by the combination of its CDR3 amino acid sequence and its V-gene family, and reads without a unique V-gene family were dropped. A later analysis removed 550 to 650 highly shared, low-generation-probability nucleotide sequences to deal with suspected cross-contamination and a sequencing artifact. In a later analysis, a clonal expansion index was calculated for each public chain from normalized within-repertoire ranks of inferred template counts. In a later analysis, generation probabilities were computed using a VDJ recombination model fitted to out-of-frame rearrangements, and the results were checked against IGoR. A later analysis scored TCR-TCR, TCR-HLA and TCR-CMV co-occurrence with hypergeometric tests, applying a repertoire-size bias correction to TCR pairs. In a later analysis, false discovery rates were estimated by permuting HLA or CMV assignments 20 times. In a later analysis, co-occurring TCRs were grouped with DBSCAN, and TCRdist sequence similarity was added when clustering was performed within HLA-allele-positive subsets. Co-occurrence clustering excluded repertoires with fewer than 30,000 or more than 120,000 public chains, plus five with anomalous nucleotide sharing. TCRdb took over this immuneACCESS table, retaining in-frame rearrangements with V and J assigned. Such tables are incomplete; in checked studies, under half of the missing clones stem from an unresolved V gene, and the remainder is unexplained. V, J and clone size reflect that table, while D and trimming were determined from the DNA. Recorded for this sample are 95,000 to 110,000 clones; around three quarters of them occurred a single time. The ten biggest clones cover 9% to 12% of the sample.

Via the germline V gene, CDR1 is MNHEY and CDR2 SVGAGI. The CDR3 runs 11 residues from the cysteine to the phenylalanine. Here the CDR3 DNA is all that survives: 33 bases in frame from base 1. V gives up 3 bases and J gives up 10 bases, and the segment between their germline ends measures 9 bases. In total, more than 500 healthy bone marrow donors made up the cohort. At the time of sampling, every cohort member was nominally healthy, though immune exposures that went unrecorded were likely present. The donor tested CMV seropositive, placing the donor among the approximately 290 seropositive members of the cohort. Each donor provided a peripheral blood sample, and peripheral blood mononuclear cells were used for TCR beta sequencing. Genomic DNA extraction from the blood cell samples was performed with the Qiagen DNeasy Blood Extraction Kit. Of note for this clone: Its specific antigen is unknown. Base qualities are missing; no much larger clone stands one base away.

The material sequenced was PBMCs. The clonotype originates from a woman between 18 and 29 years old in good health and CMV-seropositive. This chain is built from TRBV6-5 and TRBJ1-1; a tentative D call is TRBD1 (6 bases match). CDR3 sequence: CASSYSDRAFF. Read as DNA, the sequence is TGTGCCAGCAGTTATTCGGACAGAGCTTTCTTT.